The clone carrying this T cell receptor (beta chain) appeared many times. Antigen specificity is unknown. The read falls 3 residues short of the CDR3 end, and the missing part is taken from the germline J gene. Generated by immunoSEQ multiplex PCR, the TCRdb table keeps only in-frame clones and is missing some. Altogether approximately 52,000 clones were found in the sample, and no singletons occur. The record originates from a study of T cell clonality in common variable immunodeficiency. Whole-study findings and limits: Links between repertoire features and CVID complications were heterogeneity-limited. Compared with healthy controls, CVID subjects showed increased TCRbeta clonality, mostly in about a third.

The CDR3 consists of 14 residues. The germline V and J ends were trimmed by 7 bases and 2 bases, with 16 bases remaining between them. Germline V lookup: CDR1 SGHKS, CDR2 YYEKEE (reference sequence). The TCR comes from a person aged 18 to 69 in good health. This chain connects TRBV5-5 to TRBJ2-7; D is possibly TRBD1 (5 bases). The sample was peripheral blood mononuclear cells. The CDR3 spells CASLPLLGAYEQYF. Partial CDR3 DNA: TGTGCCAGCCTCCCCCTCCTAGGGGCCTACGAG.